The source of this T cell receptor (beta chain) is a study of blood T cell repertoires in COVID-19. The germline V and J ends were trimmed by 0 bases and 8 bases, with 8 bases remaining between them. Per the germline V gene, CDR1 is MGHRA and CDR2 is YSYEKL. CDR3 length equals 13 residues. Clones were read by immunoSEQ multiplex PCR, and TCRdb kept only the in-frame ones, dropping some. The sample consists of under 150,000 clones, roughly 85% of them appearing once. The receptor was derived from a man in his forties with acute or convalescent COVID-19. The chain is built from TRBV4-1 and TRBJ2-1; no reliable D call. The sequencing sample was made of peripheral blood. In nucleotides, the CDR3 is TGCGCCAGCAGCCAAGACGAGTTGGATGAGCAGTTCTTC. It encodes CASSQDELDEQFF.